The clone carrying this TCR beta chain was counted at least ten times. These data originate in a study of identical twins. The CDR3 extends over 15 amino acids. The germline CDR1 and CDR2 sequences are SGHRS and YFSETQ. V lost 1 base, J lost 3 bases, and 2 bases stayed unmatched. TCRdb passed the 5' RACE reads through MiXCR, listing each CDR3 protein once. In the table there are around 1.7 million distinct CDR3 sequences, less than 35% of which are singletons. This rearrangement joins TRBV5-1 to TRBJ2-3, with TRBD2 matching over 10 bases. This TCR was recovered from a newborn girl in good health. What was sequenced was cord blood. The CDR3 is CASSLPGLATDTQYF. The CDR3 nucleotides are TGCGCCAGCAGCTTGCCGGGACTAGCGACAGATACGCAGTATTTT.